The 6 T cell receptor beta chains in this list originate from one sample, sequenced in a study of blood T cells in healthy people across ages. Combining a sample-barcoded 5' primer with a J-beta primer mix, a second PCR ran for 7 to 11 cycles. TCRdb re-analysed the 5' RACE reads in MiXCR, keeping a single row per CDR3 protein. Found here are some 900,000 distinct CDR3 sequences, under 50% of them singletons; the top ten hold about an eighth. Sequencing was performed on blood. The source of these receptors is a man aged 25-45 years in good health.

This clonotype was found a few times. CDR3 protein: CSTRAFEETQYF. CDR3 DNA: TGCAGCACGAGGGCCTTCGAAGAGACCCAGTACTTC. The chain combines TRBV29-1 with TRBJ2-5; possibly TRBD2 for D (5 bases). V lost 8 bases to trimming and J lost 3 bases, with 13 bases between them. Germline assignment: CDR1 SQVTM and CDR2 ANQGSEA. The CDR3 covers 12 residues.

The chain joins TRBV29-1 to TRBJ1-2; the D is unclear. There are 12 residues in the CDR3. CDR1 is SQVTM and CDR2 is ANQGSEA in the germline V gene. Trimming pared 3 bases from V and 7 bases from J, leaving 12 bases between. DNA for the CDR3: TGCAGCGTTGACCCGGGTCAACGTGGCTACACCTTC. It codes for CSVDPGQRGYTF.

The gene calls are TRBV5-5 and TRBJ2-6; tentative D call: TRBD1 (5 bases). This CDR3 contains 17 residues. V was trimmed by 4 bases and J by 0 bases, leaving 14 bases between them. The germline V gene encodes CDR1 SGHKS and CDR2 YYEKEE (reference sequence). CDR3 sequence reads: CASSPTGSYSGANVLTF. CDR3 DNA sequence: TGTGCCAGCAGCCCAACAGGTAGCTACTCTGGGGCCAACGTCCTGACTTTC.

Note on this clonotype: A much larger clone sits a single nucleotide away, making a read error possible. The CDR3 loop is CSASRGKGETQFF. The CDR3 DNA is TGCAGTGCTTCACGGGGCAAGGGAGAGACCCAGTTCTTC. The rearrangement uses TRBV20-1 and TRBJ2-5; the D call may be TRBD1 or TRBD2 (5 bases each). The J call may not be correct, given that the DNA end is closer to TRBJ2-1. The length of the CDR3 is 13 residues. Germline CDR1 and CDR2: DFQATT and SNEGSKA (reference sequence).

V and J are TRBV6-5 and TRBJ2-5, with 7 bases lining up with TRBD1. The J call is in doubt because the DNA end fits TRBJ2-7 better. CDR1 and CDR2 (germline): MNHEY, SVGAGI. CDR3 length: 14 residues. The CDR3 reads CASSPETGRSEQYF. The CDR3 DNA is TGTGCCAGCAGTCCGGAGACAGGGCGTAGCGAGCAGTACTTC.

The chain has TRBV3-1 and TRBJ2-3, with D possibly TRBD2 on 6 matching bases. CDR3 length: 14 residues. V was trimmed by 3 bases and J by 9 bases, leaving 16 bases between them. Germline lookup yields CDR1 LGHDT and CDR2 YNNKEL (reference sequence). For the CDR3, the DNA is TGTGCCAGCAGCCAGTTGACCAGGGAGGACACGCAGTATTTT. Protein product: CASSQLTREDTQYF.